This TCR beta chain was identified in a study of T cell responses to AZD1222 COVID-19 vaccine (dated by TCRdb to about 2021). Study-level background: Because spike-specific TCR depth and breadth did not differ between the two schedules, AZD1222 recipients who got a second dose at roughly 4 weeks were pooled with those who got a second dose at roughly 12 weeks. TCR sequencing covered more than 230 trial participants: 200 to 220 given two doses of AZD1222 and approximately 26 given two doses of MenACWY control vaccine. Trial participants were enrolled by age into 18-55, 56-69 and 70-plus year subgroups, with roughly 160, 29 and 62 TCR-sequenced participants respectively.

The CDR3 regions of human TCRbeta chains were analyzed by immunosequencing. The study's own analysis went as follows. TCRs in the repertoires were compared against a reference library of SARS-CoV-2-specific TCRs that had been generated with the MIRA antigen-specificity platform. Breadth meant the fraction of unique TCRs that were SARS-CoV-2-associated, whereas depth meant the fraction of total T cells that were SARS-CoV-2-associated. Each spike-specific TCR was assigned to its reactive spike region and to a CD4 or CD8 class using the MIRA data. Log10-transformed breadth and depth values were compared by one-way ANOVA with Sidak's multiple comparisons tests. Held by TCRdb, this immuneACCESS table contains in-frame sequences only and omits some clones. Under half of the omission traces to an unresolved V gene where checked; the cause of the rest is unknown. V and J calls and clone size are given by that table; D and trimming were obtained from the DNA. The sample yields more than 100,000 clones; about nine tenths were counted once. The ten largest clones add up to more than 13% of the sample.

This specimen's time point label, interpreted: baseline before first vaccination. The vaccinee samples were drawn from two UK trials, COV001 and COV002, one of which was a single-blind randomized controlled phase 2/3 trial testing AZD1222 (ChAdOx1 nCoV-19) in healthy adults. For TCRbeta chain sequencing, PBMC samples from trial participants were taken at day 0 and at day 28 after the second dose. The full study reports these points: Epitopes outside the regions mutated in the B.1.351 and B.1.1.7 variants were reportedly recognized by nearly half of the unique spike-specific TCRs. Because no samples from the day 14 peak response were available, repertoires could be characterized only after the peak T cell response. After two AZD1222 doses, both the breadth and the depth of spike-specific TCRs were significantly higher than at day 0 and than in MenACWY recipients. In the small 56-69-year group, the increase in depth fell short of significance, most likely because of low power. Vaccine-associated CD4 TCRs spanned the whole spike protein, with dominant responses in regions 160-218 and 743-854. Conclusions about previously exposed vaccinees were limited because only six AZD1222 recipients were SARS-CoV-2 seropositive at baseline. Participants were mostly white British and included more females than males, and it was suggested by the authors that clonal diversity may have been underestimated.

With regard to this clone: There is no known antigen for this receptor. No clone much larger than this one lies a single base away; base qualities are absent.

The CDR3 contains 16 residues, cysteine and phenylalanine counted. Only the CDR3 DNA stays, 48 bases, in frame from base 1. The germline V gene specifies MDHEN as CDR1 and SYDVKM as CDR2. V is trimmed back by 5 bases and J by 4 bases, and the junction contains 11 bases that no gene match accounts for. The V and J genes are TRBV28 and TRBJ1-2; 9 bases in between match TRBD1. This clonotype was sampled from an adult in good health. The source was peripheral blood, collected on day 0 of AZD1222 vaccination. The sequenced DNA is TGTGCCAGCAGTCCCGATGGGACAGGGATCACCTATGGCTACACCTTC. The encoded protein is CASSPDGTGITYGYTF.